This T cell receptor (beta chain) was documented in a study of control samples from healthy donors and cancer patients. Data came from immunoSEQ multiplex PCR; TCRdb stores just in-frame clones and leaves some out. Among roughly 140,000 clones listed, approximately 91% were seen once. This clonotype was sampled from a man younger than 45 in good health. Sequencing was done on a sample of blood.

The DNA of the CDR3 is TGTGCCAGCAGGATAAACAGGGAAAACATTCAGTACTTC. It is translated as CASRINRENIQYF. The chain is built from TRBV2 and TRBJ2-4, with a weak D call TRBD1 (6 bases). The CDR3 has 13 amino acids. Trimming stripped 6 bases from V and 5 bases from J, with 11 bases between. Germline values: CDR1 SNHLY, CDR2 FYNNEI. The variable domain in full, with the rest retrieved from reference TRBV2 and TRBJ2-4, is EPEVTQTPSHQVTQMGQEVILRCVPISNHLYFYWYRQILGQKVEFLVSFYNNEISEKSEIFDDQFSVERPDGSNFTLKIRSTKLEDSAMYFCASRINRENIQYFGAGTRLSVL.